This T cell receptor (beta chain) appears in the sequencing data of a study of patients and donors after allogeneic stem cell transplantation. TCRdb re-analysed the RT-PCR reads in MiXCR, keeping a single row per CDR3 protein. Among 25,000 to 30,000 distinct CDR3 sequences, 8.1% were seen once, and the ten largest hold 48%. The CDR3 is made up of 15 amino acids. Trimming took 7 bases from V and 5 from J; bases not matched to a gene: 8. CDR1 is MGHRA, CDR2 YSYEKL, per germline. This clonotype was picked up many times. Input material: blood, either unsorted or a sorted T cell fraction (not recorded which). This sequence originates from a human donor who was either an allogeneic HSCT recipient or a stem cell or donor lymphocyte infusion donor (not recorded which). It is not recorded whose cells these are; they may come from a transplant donor. V gene TRBV4-1 combines with J gene TRBJ2-2; 9 bases map to TRBD1. The DNA of the CDR3 is TGCGCCAGCACCCACTCCGGGACAGGGACCGGGGAGCTGTTTTTT. It specifies CASTHSGTGTGELFF.